The 18 T cell receptor beta chains reported below all come from one sample, sequenced in a study of blood T cell repertoires in COVID-19. Assay: immunoSEQ multiplex PCR; the TCRdb copy retains only in-frame clones and omits some. The table includes over 150,000 clones, more than 80% detected once. Sequenced input: peripheral blood. These receptors came from a man aged 45-60 years with acute or convalescent COVID-19.

The V gene is TRBV9, the J gene TRBJ2-1; 12 bases align to TRBD2. The CDR3 spans 17 residues. Germline lookup yields CDR1 SGDLS and CDR2 YYNGEE. Losses at the gene ends were 4 bases for V and 1 base for J; bases not matched to a gene: 6. The CDR3 region has the DNA TGTGCCAGCAGCTTTACTAGCGGGGGGTTTTCCTACAATGAGCAGTTCTTC. It codes for CASSFTSGGFSYNEQFF. The full variable domain, completed using reference TRBV9 and TRBJ2-1, is DSGVTQTPKHLITATGQRVTLRCSPRSGDLSVYWYQQSLDQGLQFLIQYYNGEERAKGNILERFSAQQFPDLHSELNLSSLELGDSALYFCASSFTSGGFSYNEQFFGPGTRLTVL.

The chain has TRBV7-3 and TRBJ2-1, with TRBD1 matching 7 bases. Germline CDR1 reads SGHTA; CDR2 reads FQGTGA. Unmatched junction bases numbered 9, after V lost 7 bases and J lost 0 bases. The CDR3 has 16 amino acids. For the CDR3, the DNA is TGTGCCAGCAACAGAGGGGGCCCGAGCTCCTACAATGAGCAGTTCTTC. It codes for CASNRGGPSSYNEQFF.

The rearrangement joins TRBV5-1 to TRBJ2-5; TRBD1 agrees at 9 bases. The CDR3 totals 15 residues. CDR1 and CDR2 (germline): SGHRS, YFSETQ. After removal of 4 bases from V and 2 bases from J, the junction contained 6 bases not matched to a gene. CDR3 residues: CASSKAGTGQETQYF. DNA of the CDR3: TGCGCCAGCAGCAAGGCGGGGACAGGGCAAGAGACCCAGTACTTC.

The chain joins TRBV18 to TRBJ2-3; 7 bases are shared with TRBD2. Germline trimming cut 6 bases from V and 2 bases from J; bases unmatched to any gene: 8. The CDR3 is 15 residues long. Germline CDR1 and CDR2: KGHSH and LQKENI. The CDR3 here is CASSSGVLYTDTQYF. CDR3 coding DNA: TGTGCCAGCTCCAGCGGGGTCCTTTACACAGATACGCAGTATTTT.

The chain links TRBV9 to TRBJ1-1, with 10 bases aligning to TRBD1. This CDR3 comprises 13 residues. Germline lookup yields CDR1 SGDLS and CDR2 YYNGEE. J lost 7 bases, V lost 4 bases, and 4 bases had no gene match. The CDR3 DNA reads as TGTGCCAGCAGCCCCCGGACAGGGGGTGAAGCTTTCTTT. This translates into CASSPRTGGEAFF.

The CDR3, as DNA: TGTGCCAGCAGACCCAGCGGGGCAAACACCGGGGAGCTGTTTTTT. Translation gives CASRPSGANTGELFF. The J gene is TRBJ2-2, the V gene TRBV3-1 (or the pseudogene TRBV3-2), with 7 bases that match TRBD2. Trimming cost V 6 bases and J 2 bases; bases outside gene matches: 6. Germline V lookup: CDR1 LGHDT, CDR2 YNNKEL (reference sequence). The CDR3 runs 15 residues.

The genes are TRBV19 and TRBJ2-1, with 11 bases that match TRBD2. CDR3 length: 16 residues. Germline trimming cut 3 bases from V and 3 bases from J; bases unmatched to any gene: 4. Per germline, CDR1 LNHDA and CDR2 SQIVND (reference sequence). CDR3 loop: CASSMTSGTIYNEQFF. The CDR3 coding sequence is TGTGCCAGTAGTATGACTAGCGGGACGATCTACAATGAGCAGTTCTTC.

This sequence joins TRBV30 and TRBJ2-6; D is ambiguous. The CDR3 loop spans 15 amino acids. V was clipped by 3 bases and J by 0 bases, with 9 bases between them. Germline values: CDR1 GTSNPN, CDR2 SVGIG (reference sequence). CDR3 protein: CAWRLESSGANVLTF. The DNA of the CDR3 is TGTGCCTGGAGACTGGAGAGCTCTGGGGCCAACGTCCTGACTTTC.

J is TRBJ1-2 and V is TRBV5-1; TRBD1 matches 9 bases. V shed 4 bases, J shed 7 bases, and the junction held 5 bases outside the gene matches. CDR3 length: 13 residues. Germline lookup yields CDR1 SGHRS and CDR2 YFSETQ. The CDR3: CASSQGQGGGYTF. CDR3 DNA: TGCGCCAGCAGCCAGGGACAGGGTGGTGGCTACACCTTC.

The V and J genes are TRBV5-6 and TRBJ1-2; 9 nucleotides match TRBD1. V lost 1 base, J lost 7 bases, and 14 bases stayed unmatched. CDR1 and CDR2 (germline): SGHDT, YYEEEE. The CDR3 is 17 amino acids. The CDR3 sequence: CASSLITGTGRWGGYTF. The CDR3 DNA reads as TGTGCCAGCAGCTTGATTACCGGGACAGGGCGCTGGGGTGGCTACACCTTC.

This chain links TRBV27 with TRBJ1-6; D is uncertain. CDR3 length equals 13 residues. The germline V and J ends were trimmed by 2 bases and 11 bases, with 10 bases remaining between them. Germline assignment: CDR1 MNHEY and CDR2 SMNVEV (reference sequence). The CDR3 DNA reads TGTGCCAGCAGTTTACGTTTCACAACACCCCTCCACTTT. Translating it yields CASSLRFTTPLHF.

This sequence joins TRBV19 and TRBJ2-5; D call uncertain. CDR3 size: 15 residues. CDR1 and CDR2 from the germline V gene are LNHDA and SQIVND (reference sequence). V lost 5 bases to trimming and J lost 4 bases, with 17 bases between them. The CDR3 reads CASSLTSTPGETQYF. The CDR3 DNA sequence: TGTGCCAGTAGTCTGACTTCGACGCCCGGAGAGACCCAGTACTTC.

The CDR3 region has the DNA TGTGCCAGCGGAGGGCAGGGAGGCTACGAGCAGTACTTC. Protein sequence: CASGGQGGYEQYF. V and J are TRBV6-6 and TRBJ2-7, with a weak D call TRBD2 (6 bases). Trimming stripped 8 bases from V and 3 bases from J, with 14 bases between. The CDR3 extends over 13 amino acids. CDR1 is MNHNY, CDR2 SVGAGI, per germline (reference sequence).

The chain joins TRBV10-3 to TRBJ2-7, with D tentatively TRBD2 (6 bases). CDR3 length: 15 residues. Germline V gene sequence: CDR1 ENHRY, CDR2 SYGVKD. V lost 5 bases and J 3 bases, leaving 17 bases between the germline ends. CDR3 sequence: CAISRGSGSNYEQYF. In DNA form, the CDR3 reads TGTGCCATCAGTAGAGGGTCCGGGAGTAACTACGAGCAGTACTTC.

This clone was detected once. This CDR3 reads CASGPNSGANVLTF. In nucleotides, the CDR3 is TGTGCCAGTGGGCCCAACTCTGGGGCCAACGTCCTGACTTTC. The chain links TRBV6-5 to TRBJ2-6; D is uncertain. CDR3 length: 14 residues. The V end lost 9 bases, the J end lost 0 bases, and 9 bases lay between the germline ends. Germline V gene lookup returns CDR1 MNHEY and CDR2 SVGAGI.

The genes are TRBV9 and TRBJ1-3; TRBD1 matches at 8 bases. The CDR3 is made up of 17 amino acids. The V gene's germline CDR1 is SGDLS and CDR2 YYNGEE. V shed 0 bases, J shed 4 bases, and the junction held 9 bases outside the gene matches. This chain's CDR3 is CASSVALTGVLGNTIYF. The DNA for the CDR3 is TGTGCCAGCAGCGTAGCCCTGACAGGGGTACTGGGAAACACCATATATTTT.

This clone was observed a handful of times. V gene TRBV2 combines with J gene TRBJ2-3, with 8 bases aligning to TRBD1. The CDR3 has 15 residues. Per germline, CDR1 SNHLY and CDR2 FYNNEI. The V segment lost 4 bases and the J segment 2 bases; nucleotides outside the gene matches: 5. CDR3 bases: TGTGCCAGCAGTGGGGCAGGGGGCTTCACAGATACGCAGTATTTT. It codes for CASSGAGGFTDTQYF.

The V call is TRBV21-1, the J call TRBJ1-2; no check of the table's D call, TRBD1, against the DNA was made. TRBV21-1 is flagged as a pseudogene. This CDR3 is 15 amino acids long. The CDR3 region is CASSKLGATDYGYTF. The CDR3 nucleotides are TGTGCCAGCAGCAAACTGGGGGCAACAGACTATGGCTACACCTTC.